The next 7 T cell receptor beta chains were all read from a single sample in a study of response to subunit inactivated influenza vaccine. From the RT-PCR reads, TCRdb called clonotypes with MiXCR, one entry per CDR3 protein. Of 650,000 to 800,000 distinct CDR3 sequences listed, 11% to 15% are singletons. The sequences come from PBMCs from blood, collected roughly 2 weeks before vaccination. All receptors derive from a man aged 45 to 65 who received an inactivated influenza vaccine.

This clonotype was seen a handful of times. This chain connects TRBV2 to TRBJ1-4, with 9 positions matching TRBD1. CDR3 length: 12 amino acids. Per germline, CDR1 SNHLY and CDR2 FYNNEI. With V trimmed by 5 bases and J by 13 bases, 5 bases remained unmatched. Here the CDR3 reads CASSWTGEPLFF. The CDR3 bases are TGTGCCAGCAGTTGGACAGGGGAACCACTGTTTTTT.

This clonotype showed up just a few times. This CDR3 is CAIKDDLNTDTQYF. The CDR3 DNA sequence: TGTGCCATCAAGGACGACCTAAACACAGATACGCAGTATTTT. The chain employs TRBV10-3 and TRBJ2-3, with D hard to call. In germline, CDR1 is ENHRY, CDR2 SYGVKD. There are 14 residues in the CDR3. Trimming stripped 7 bases from V and 2 bases from J, with 13 bases between.

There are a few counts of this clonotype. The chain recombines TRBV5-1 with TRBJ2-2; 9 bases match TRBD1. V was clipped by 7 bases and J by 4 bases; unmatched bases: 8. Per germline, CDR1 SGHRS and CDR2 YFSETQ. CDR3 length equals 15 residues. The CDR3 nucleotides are TGCGCCAGCCCACAGGGGGCAGGCAGCACCGGGGAGCTGTTTTTT. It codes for CASPQGAGSTGELFF.

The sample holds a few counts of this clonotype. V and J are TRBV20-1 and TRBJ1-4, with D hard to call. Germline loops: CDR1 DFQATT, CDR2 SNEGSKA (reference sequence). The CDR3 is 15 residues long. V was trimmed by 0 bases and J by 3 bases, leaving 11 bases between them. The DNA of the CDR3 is TGCAGTGCTAGAGATCCGGCGAGTGCTAATGAAAAACTGTTTTTT. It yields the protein CSARDPASANEKLFF.

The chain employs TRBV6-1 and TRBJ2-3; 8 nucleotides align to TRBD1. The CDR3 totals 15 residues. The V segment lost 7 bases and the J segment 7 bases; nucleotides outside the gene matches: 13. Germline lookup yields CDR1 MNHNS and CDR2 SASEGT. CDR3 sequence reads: CASTTGTGDWNTQYF. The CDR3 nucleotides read TGTGCCAGCACCACGGGGACAGGAGACTGGAATACGCAGTATTTT.

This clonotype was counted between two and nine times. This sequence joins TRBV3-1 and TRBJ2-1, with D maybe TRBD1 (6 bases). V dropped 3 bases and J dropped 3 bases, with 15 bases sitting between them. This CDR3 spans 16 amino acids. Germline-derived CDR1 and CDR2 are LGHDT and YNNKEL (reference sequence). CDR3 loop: CASSQAAPGVYNEQFF. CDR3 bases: TGTGCCAGCAGCCAGGCGGCCCCAGGGGTCTACAATGAGCAGTTCTTC.

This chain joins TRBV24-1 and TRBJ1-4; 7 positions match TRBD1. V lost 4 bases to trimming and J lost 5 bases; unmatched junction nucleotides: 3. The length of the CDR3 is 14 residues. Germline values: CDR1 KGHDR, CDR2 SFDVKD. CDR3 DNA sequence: TGTGCCACCAGTGAGACAGGGACAAATGAAAAACTGTTTTTT. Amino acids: CATSETGTNEKLFF.